This T cell receptor beta chain was profiled in a study of blood T cell repertoires in COVID-19. For the study at large: There were acute and convalescent COVID-19 samples, and they came from the United States, Italy and Spain. In each case, the material was cDNA or gDNA derived from T cells, B-cell-depleted T cells, or PBMCs.

The CDR3 has 15 residues. Deletions cut 1 base from V and 6 bases from J, with 16 bases between. In germline, CDR1 is SGHRS, CDR2 YFSETQ. Per the original methods: The assay estimated nucleated cells by amplifying reference gene primers. Data came from immunoSEQ multiplex PCR; TCRdb stores just in-frame clones and leaves some out. That table gives V, J and clone size, and the DNA gave D and trimming. The sample contains 87,000 or so clones, 88% of which appear only once. The sequence was obtained from a man older than 75 with acute or convalescent COVID-19. The source material was peripheral blood. The chain recombines TRBV5-1 with TRBJ1-2, with D perhaps TRBD1 (5 bases). CDR3 sequence reads: CASSLLTGGDDGYTF. CDR3 bases: TGCGCCAGCAGCTTGCTCACAGGCGGGGATGATGGCTACACCTTC.